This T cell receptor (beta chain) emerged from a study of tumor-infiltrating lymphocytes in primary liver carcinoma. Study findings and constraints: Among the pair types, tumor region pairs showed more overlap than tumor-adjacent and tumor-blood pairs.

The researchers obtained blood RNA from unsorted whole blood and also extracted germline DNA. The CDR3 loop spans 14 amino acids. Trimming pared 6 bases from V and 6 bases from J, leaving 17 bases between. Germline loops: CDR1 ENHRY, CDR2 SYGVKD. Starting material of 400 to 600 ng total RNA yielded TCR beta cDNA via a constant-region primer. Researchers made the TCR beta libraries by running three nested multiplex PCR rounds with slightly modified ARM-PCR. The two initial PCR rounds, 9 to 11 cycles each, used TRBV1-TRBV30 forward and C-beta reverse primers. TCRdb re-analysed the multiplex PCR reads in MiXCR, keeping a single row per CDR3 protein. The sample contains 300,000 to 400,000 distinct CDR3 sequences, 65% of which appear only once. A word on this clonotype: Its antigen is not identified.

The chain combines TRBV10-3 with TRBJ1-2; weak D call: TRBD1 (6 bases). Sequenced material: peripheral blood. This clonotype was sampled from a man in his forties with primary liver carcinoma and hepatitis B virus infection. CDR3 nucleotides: TGTGCCATCAGCCGCCTGGACAGCTCTAATGGCTACACCTTC. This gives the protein CAISRLDSSNGYTF.